Listed here is a single TCR beta chain. What it binds is not known. Grafts had their tissue processed, releasing intraepithelial and lamina propria lymphocytes. This entry belongs to a study of graft-versus-host responses after intestinal transplantation. Overall study context: As for transplant type, recipients had multivisceral, liver-intestinal, or isolated intestinal grafts. Anti-thymocyte globulin induction preceded 2 to 4 years of tacrolimus and steroid maintenance in all recipients. Study-wide findings and caveats: Some GvH clones appeared in ileal mucosa or blood before recipient bone marrow. Early after transplant, HvG declines were associated with peak levels of circulating GvH clones.

The method was immunoSEQ multiplex PCR; TCRdb's version includes in-frame clones alone and lacks a portion of them. The table has approximately 12,000 clones, less than 80% seen once. Trimming removed 11 bases from V and 4 bases from J, with 20 bases in between. This CDR3 is 14 amino acids long. From germline, CDR1 is SGHAT and CDR2 FQNNGV. The specimen was ileum tissue, collected 23 days after intestinal transplant. This sequence joins TRBV11-2 and TRBJ2-5, with D perhaps given as TRBD1 or TRBD2 (6 bases each). The source is a human patient who received an intestinal transplant, so some T cells may come from the graft donor. CDR3 coding DNA: TGTGCCCAACTATCCCCGCCGGGGGCAGAGACCCAGTACTTC. Translating it yields CAQLSPPGAETQYF.